The sequence of this T cell receptor beta chain was determined in a study of blood T cell repertoires in COVID-19 (dated by TCRdb to 2018 to 2021). With respect to the entire study: Samples covering the acute and convalescent phases of COVID-19 were provided by collaborators in the United States, Italy and Spain. The repertoires were made available in a free public database intended to serve as a resource for research on the immune response to SARS-CoV-2. HLA class I and class II types, where available, came from metadata supplied by the sample provider rather than from assay-based typing. The prospective study material was composed of cDNA or gDNA derived from T cells, B-cell-depleted T cells, or PBMCs. Subjects who had been exposed to COVID-19, were actively infected with it, or had recovered from it provided the deeply sampled blood TCRbeta repertoires that made up the dataset. Sample metadata almost always included a de-identified subject ID, COVID-19 status, age in years and sex. The samples were drawn from two sources: the first 160 participants of the ongoing ImmuneRACE study, and 1,000 to 1,500 subjects contributed by 6 global collaborators.

Broad study findings and their caveats: How much clinical and demographic metadata was included differed by source and by participant, and the metadata was provided uncurated.

With regard to this clone: Its specific antigen is unknown. The record has no base qualities; no much larger clone is one base away.

TCRbeta CDR3 regions were amplified from genomic DNA using the immunoSEQ Assay, a bias-controlled multiplex PCR. Per the authors' processing: The number of nucleated cells in each sample was estimated from the amplification of reference gene primers within the assay. To quantify the absolute abundance of each unique TCRbeta CDR3 rearrangement, sequence reads were collapsed and filtered. For each sample, productive Simpson clonality was calculated as the square root of Simpson's diversity index across productive rearrangements. The table comes from immuneACCESS by way of TCRdb, which keeps in-frame sequences with V and J called. Part of the clones is missing from these tables; in studies checked, under half for an unresolved V gene and the rest for unknown reasons. The V and J calls and the clone size are those of that table, but D and trimming were determined from the DNA. The sample table lists roughly 82,000 clones, around 80% of them with a count of one. About a sixth of the sample lies in the top ten.

The collaborating institutions used their own protocols to collect whole blood in K2EDTA tubes. For TCRbeta analysis, collaborators shipped samples in one of three forms: frozen whole blood, isolated PBMCs, or DNA extracted from either of those sample types. Material: peripheral blood. The clonotype comes from a woman in her fifties or sixties with acute or convalescent COVID-19.

The CDR3 is CASSETPAGTGGPQHF. At the DNA level, the sequence is TGTGCCAGCAGCGAGACACCCGCCGGGACAGGGGGGCCCCAGCATTTT. The V gene is TRBV7-6 and the J gene is TRBJ1-5; the central 11 bases match TRBD1. The germline V gene gives CDR1 as SGHVS and CDR2 as FNYEAQ. Reading from cysteine to phenylalanine, the CDR3 counts 16 amino acids. Only CDR3 DNA is held: 48 bases, read in frame from base 1. Ends trimmed: V by 5 bases, J by 9 bases; bases unmatched to a gene: 12.